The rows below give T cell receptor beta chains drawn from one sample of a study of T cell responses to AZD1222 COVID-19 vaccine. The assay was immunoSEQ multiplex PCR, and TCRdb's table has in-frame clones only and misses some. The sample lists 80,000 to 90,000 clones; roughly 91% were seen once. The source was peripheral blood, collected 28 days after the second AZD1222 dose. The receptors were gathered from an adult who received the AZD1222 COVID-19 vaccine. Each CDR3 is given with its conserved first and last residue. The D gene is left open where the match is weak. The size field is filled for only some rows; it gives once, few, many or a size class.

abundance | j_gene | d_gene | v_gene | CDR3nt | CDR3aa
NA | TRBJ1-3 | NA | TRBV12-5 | TGTGCTAGTGGTTTGTTCACCCGGAATTTTGGAAACACCATATATTTT | CASGLFTRNFGNTIYF
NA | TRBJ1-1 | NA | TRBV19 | TGTGCCAGTAGTATAATTGGGACGGCTAACACTGAAGCTTTCTTT | CASSIIGTANTEAFF
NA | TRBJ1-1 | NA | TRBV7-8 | TGTGCCAGCAGCCCTACTTTGTGGAACACTGAAGCTTTCTTT | CASSPTLWNTEAFF
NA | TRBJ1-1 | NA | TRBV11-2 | TGTGCCAGCAGCCCTCCCGCGGGGTTGGAGACTGAAGCTTTCTTT | CASSPPAGLETEAFF
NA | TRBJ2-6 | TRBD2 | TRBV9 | TGTGCCAGCAGCGAGCGGGGGCCTGGGGCCAACGTCCTGACTTTC | CASSERGPGANVLTF
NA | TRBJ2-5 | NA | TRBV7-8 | TGTGCCAGCAGCTTAGCACGGAGGAGGGAGACCCAGTACTTC | CASSLARRRETQYF
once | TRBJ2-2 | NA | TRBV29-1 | TGCAGCGCCCAAGGTTCCACCGGGGAGCTGTTTTTT | CSAQGSTGELFF
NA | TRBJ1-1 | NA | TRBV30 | TGTGCCTGGAGTCTCTTGAACACTGAAGCTTTCTTT | CAWSLLNTEAFF
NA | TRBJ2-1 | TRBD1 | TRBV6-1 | TGTGCCAGCAGTGAAAGAGGGACAGGGGGCCACAATGAGCAGTTCTTC | CASSERGTGGHNEQFF
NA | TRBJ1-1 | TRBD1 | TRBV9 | TGTGCCAGCAGCCGAAGAGGGACAGGGGCAACGAACACTGAAGCTTTCTTT | CASSRRGTGATNTEAFF
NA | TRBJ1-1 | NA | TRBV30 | TGTGCCTGGAGAGGCCTTGAGGAAGCTTTCTTT | CAWRGLEEAFF
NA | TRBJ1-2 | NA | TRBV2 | TGTGCCAGCATGCGGGCCCATAACTATGGCTACACCTTC | CASMRAHNYGYTF
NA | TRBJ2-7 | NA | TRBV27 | TGTGCCAGCAGTTTATCGGCCCCCGGGAGATACGAGCAGTACTTC | CASSLSAPGRYEQYF
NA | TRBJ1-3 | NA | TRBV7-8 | TGTGCCAGCAGCCCTGTTGGAAACACCATATATTTT | CASSPVGNTIYF
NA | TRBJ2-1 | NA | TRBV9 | TGTGCCAGCAGCGTAGTCGGGACACCGGTGGTTGAGCAGTTCTTC | CASSVVGTPVVEQFF
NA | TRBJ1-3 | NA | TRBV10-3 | TGTGCCATCAGTGAGTTCGAGGGAAACACCATATATTTT | CAISEFEGNTIYF
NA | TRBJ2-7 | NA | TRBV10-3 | TGTGCCATCAGTGAGTACCCGACTGCAGACGAGCAGTACTTC | CAISEYPTADEQYF
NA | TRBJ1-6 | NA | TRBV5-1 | TGCGCCAGCAGCCCCACATCCGGACCGAGCTCCTATAATTCACCCCTCCACTTT | CASSPTSGPSSYNSPLHF
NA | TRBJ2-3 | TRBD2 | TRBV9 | TGTGCCAGCAGCGTATGGGCTAGCGGCGCTGATACGCAGTATTTT | CASSVWASGADTQYF
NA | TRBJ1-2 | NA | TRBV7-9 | TGTGCCAGCAGCCCGACAGGAAGATCTAACTATGGCTACACCTTC | CASSPTGRSNYGYTF
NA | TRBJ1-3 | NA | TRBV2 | TGTGCCAGCACCCGACAAGATGTACCCGGAAACACCATATATTTT | CASTRQDVPGNTIYF
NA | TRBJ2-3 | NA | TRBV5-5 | TGTGCCAGCAGCGTGTTCTGGGGAGATACGCAGTATTTT | CASSVFWGDTQYF
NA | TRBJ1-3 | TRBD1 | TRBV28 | TGTGCCAGCAGTCAAGGGACAGAGTTAACCATATATTTT | CASSQGTELTIYF
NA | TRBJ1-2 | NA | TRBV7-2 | TGTGCCAGCAGCCCGGGTCGGCAAAACTATGGCTACACCTTC | CASSPGRQNYGYTF
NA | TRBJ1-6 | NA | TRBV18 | TGTGCCAGCTCAGCCGCAACAGGGTTTGGAACACCCCTCCACTTT | CASSAATGFGTPLHF
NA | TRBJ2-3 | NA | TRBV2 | TGTGCCAGCGGGATGATGTGGGGGGGCGTAGATACGCAGTATTTT | CASGMMWGGVDTQYF